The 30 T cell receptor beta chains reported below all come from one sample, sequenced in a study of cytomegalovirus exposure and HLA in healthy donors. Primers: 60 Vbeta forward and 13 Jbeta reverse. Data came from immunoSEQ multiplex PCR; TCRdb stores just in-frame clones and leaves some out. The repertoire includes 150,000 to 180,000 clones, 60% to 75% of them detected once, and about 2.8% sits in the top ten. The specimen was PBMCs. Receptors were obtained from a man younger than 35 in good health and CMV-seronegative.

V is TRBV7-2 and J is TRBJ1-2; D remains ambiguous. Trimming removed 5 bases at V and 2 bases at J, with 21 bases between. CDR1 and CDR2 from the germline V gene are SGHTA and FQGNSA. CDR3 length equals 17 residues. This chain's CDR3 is CASSTSRLGRANYGYTF. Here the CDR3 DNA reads TGTGCCAGCAGCACCTCGCGATTGGGGAGGGCGAACTATGGCTACACCTTC.

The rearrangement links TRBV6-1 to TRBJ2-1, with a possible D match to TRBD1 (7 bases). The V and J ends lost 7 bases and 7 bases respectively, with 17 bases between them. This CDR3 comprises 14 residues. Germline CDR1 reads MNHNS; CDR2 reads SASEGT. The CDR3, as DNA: TGTGCCAGCAAAACAGGGGAGGCTGTGAATGAGCAGTTCTTC. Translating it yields CASKTGEAVNEQFF.

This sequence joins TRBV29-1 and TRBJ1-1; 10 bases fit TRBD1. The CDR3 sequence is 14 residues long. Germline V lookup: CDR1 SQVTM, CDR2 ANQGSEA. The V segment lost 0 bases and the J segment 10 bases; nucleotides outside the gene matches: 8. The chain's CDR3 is CSVEDGRTGGGAFF. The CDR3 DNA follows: TGCAGCGTTGAAGATGGTAGGACAGGGGGTGGAGCTTTCTTT. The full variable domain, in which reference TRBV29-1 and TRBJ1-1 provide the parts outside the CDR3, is SAVISQKPSRDICQRGTSLTIQCQVDSQVTMMFWYRQQPGQSLTLIATANQGSEATYESGFVIDKFPISRPNLTFSTLTVSNMSPEDSSIYLCSVEDGRTGGGAFFGQGTRLTVV.

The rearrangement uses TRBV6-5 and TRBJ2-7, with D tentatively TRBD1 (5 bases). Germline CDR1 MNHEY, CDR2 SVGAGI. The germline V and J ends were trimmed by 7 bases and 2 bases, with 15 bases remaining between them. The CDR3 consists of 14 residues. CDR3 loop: CASKLHRPPYEQYF. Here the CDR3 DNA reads TGTGCCAGCAAATTACACAGGCCCCCCTACGAGCAGTACTTC.

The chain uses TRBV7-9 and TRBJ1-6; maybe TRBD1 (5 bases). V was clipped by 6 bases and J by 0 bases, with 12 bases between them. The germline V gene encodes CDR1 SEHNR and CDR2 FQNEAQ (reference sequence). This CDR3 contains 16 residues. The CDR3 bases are TGTGCCAGCAGGAAACAGGCCGACTCCTATAATTCACCCCTCCACTTT. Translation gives CASRKQADSYNSPLHF.

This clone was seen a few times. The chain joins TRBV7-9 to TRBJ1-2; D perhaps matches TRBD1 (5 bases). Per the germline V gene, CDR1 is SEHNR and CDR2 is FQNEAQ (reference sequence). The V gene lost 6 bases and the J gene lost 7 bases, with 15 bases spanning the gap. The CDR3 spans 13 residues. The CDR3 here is CASSLTGQGGYTF. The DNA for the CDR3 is TGTGCCAGCAGTTTAACAGGCCAAGGTGGCTACACCTTC.

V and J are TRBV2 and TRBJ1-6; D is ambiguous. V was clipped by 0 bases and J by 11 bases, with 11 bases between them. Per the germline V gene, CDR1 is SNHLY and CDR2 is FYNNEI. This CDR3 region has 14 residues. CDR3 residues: CASSEARGEPPLHF. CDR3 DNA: TGTGCCAGCAGTGAAGCGCGTGGAGAACCACCCCTCCACTTT.

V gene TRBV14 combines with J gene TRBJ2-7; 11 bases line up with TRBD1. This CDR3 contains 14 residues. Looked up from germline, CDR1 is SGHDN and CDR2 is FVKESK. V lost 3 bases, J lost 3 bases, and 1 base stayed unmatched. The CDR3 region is CASSQGQGVYEQYV. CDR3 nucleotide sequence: TGTGCCAGCAGCCAGGGACAGGGGGTCTACGAGCAGTACGTC.

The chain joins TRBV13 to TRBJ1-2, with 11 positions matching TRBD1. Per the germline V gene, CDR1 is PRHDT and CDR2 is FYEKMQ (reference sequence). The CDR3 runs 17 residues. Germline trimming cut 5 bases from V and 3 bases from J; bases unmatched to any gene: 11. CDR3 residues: CASSRVRDRGEDYGYTF. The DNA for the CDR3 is TGTGCCAGCAGCCGAGTAAGGGACAGGGGGGAGGACTATGGCTACACCTTC.

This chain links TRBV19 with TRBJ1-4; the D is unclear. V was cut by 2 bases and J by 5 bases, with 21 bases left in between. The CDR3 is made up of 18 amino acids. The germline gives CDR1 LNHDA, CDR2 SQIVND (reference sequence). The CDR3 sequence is CASSILPAQRATNEKLFF. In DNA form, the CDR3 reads TGTGCCAGTAGTATACTCCCCGCTCAGAGGGCCACAAATGAAAAACTGTTTTTT.

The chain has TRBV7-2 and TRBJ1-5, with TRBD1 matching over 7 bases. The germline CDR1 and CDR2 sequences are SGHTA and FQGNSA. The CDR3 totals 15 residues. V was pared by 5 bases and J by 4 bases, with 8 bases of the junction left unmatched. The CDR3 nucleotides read TGTGCCAGCAGCCAACCAGGGGGTTGGAATCAGCCCCAGCATTTT. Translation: CASSQPGGWNQPQHF. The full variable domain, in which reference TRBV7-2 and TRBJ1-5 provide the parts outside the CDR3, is GAGVSQSPSNKVTEKGKDVELRCDPISGHTALYWYRQSLGQGLEFLIYFQGNSAPDKSGLPSDRFSAERTGGSVSTLTIQRTQQEDSAVYLCASSQPGGWNQPQHFGDGTRLSIL.

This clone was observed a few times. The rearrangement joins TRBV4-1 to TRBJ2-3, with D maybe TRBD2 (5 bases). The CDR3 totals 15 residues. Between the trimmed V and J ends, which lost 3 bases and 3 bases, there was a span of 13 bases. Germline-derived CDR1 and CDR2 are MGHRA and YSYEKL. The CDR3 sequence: CASSQGWRGTDTQYF. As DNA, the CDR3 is TGCGCCAGCAGCCAGGGCTGGCGCGGGACAGATACGCAGTATTTT.

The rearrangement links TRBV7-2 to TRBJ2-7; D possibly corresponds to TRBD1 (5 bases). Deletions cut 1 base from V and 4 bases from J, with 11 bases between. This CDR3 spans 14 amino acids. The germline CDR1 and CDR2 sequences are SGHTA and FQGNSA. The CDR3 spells CASSLGPGLYEQYF. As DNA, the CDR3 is TGTGCCAGCAGCTTAGGGCCAGGGCTGTACGAGCAGTACTTC.

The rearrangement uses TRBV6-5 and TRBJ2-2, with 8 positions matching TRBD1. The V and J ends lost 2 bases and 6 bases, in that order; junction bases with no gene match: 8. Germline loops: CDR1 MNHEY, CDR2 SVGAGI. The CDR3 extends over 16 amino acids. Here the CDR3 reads CASSYLGTGTAGELFF. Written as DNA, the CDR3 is TGTGCCAGCAGTTACCTCGGGACAGGAACGGCCGGGGAGCTGTTTTTT.

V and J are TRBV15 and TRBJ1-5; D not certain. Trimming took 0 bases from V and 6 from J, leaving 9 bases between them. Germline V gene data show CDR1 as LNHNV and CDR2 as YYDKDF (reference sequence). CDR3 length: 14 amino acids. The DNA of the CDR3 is TGTGCCACCAGCAGAGATTGGGAGGGTCAGCCCCAGCATTTT. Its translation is CATSRDWEGQPQHF.

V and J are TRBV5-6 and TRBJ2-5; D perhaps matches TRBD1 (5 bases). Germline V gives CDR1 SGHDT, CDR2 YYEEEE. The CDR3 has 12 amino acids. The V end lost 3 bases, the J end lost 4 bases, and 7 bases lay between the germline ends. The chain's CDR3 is CASSWGGETQYF. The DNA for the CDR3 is TGTGCCAGCAGCTGGGGCGGAGAGACCCAGTACTTC.

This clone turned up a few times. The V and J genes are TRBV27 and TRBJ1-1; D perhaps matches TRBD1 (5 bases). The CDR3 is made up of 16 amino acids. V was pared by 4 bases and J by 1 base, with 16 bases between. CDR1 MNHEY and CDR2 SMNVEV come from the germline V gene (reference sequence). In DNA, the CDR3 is TGTGCCAGCAGTTCCCTCGCGGGGACGAGGAACACTGAAGCTTTCTTT. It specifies CASSSLAGTRNTEAFF.

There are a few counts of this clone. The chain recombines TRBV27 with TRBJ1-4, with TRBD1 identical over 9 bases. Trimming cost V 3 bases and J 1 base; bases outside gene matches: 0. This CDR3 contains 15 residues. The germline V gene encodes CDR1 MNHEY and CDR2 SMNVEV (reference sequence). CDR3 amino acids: CASSLDRGTNEKLFF. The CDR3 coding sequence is TGTGCCAGCAGTTTGGACAGGGGAACTAATGAAAAACTGTTTTTT.

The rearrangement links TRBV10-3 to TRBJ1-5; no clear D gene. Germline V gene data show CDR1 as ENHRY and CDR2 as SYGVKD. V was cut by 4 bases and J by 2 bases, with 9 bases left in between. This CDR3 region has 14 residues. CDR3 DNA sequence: TGTGCCATCAGTGCCAGCAGCGGCAATCAGCCCCAGCATTTT. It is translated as CAISASSGNQPQHF.

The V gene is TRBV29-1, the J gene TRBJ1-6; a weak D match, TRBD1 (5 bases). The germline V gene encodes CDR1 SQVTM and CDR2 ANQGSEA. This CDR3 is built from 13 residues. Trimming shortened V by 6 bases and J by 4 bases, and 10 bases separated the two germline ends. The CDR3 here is CSVLTDYNSPLHF. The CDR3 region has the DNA TGCAGCGTCCTGACAGATTATAATTCACCCCTCCACTTT.

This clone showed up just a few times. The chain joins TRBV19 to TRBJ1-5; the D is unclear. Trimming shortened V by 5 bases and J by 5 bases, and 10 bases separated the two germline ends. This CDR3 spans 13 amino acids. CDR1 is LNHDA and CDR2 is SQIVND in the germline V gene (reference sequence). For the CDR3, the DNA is TGTGCCAGTAGTTGGCAAGTTTATCAGCCCCAGCATTTT. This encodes CASSWQVYQPQHF. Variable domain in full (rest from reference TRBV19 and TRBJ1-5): DGGITQSPKYLFRKEGQNVTLSCEQNLNHDAMYWYRQDPGQGLRLIYYSQIVNDFQKGDIAEGYSVSREKKESFPLTVTSAQKNPTAFYLCASSWQVYQPQHFGDGTRLSIL.

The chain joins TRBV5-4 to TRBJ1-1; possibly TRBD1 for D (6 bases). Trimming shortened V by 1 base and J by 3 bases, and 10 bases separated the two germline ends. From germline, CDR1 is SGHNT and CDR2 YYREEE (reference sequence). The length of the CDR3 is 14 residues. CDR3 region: CASSLIGQHTEAFF. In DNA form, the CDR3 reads TGTGCCAGCAGCTTGATCGGACAGCACACTGAAGCTTTCTTT.

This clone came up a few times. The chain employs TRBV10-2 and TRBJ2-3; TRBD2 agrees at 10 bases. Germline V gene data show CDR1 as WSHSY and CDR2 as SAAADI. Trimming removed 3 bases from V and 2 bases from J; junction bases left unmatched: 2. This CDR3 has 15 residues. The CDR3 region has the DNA TGCGCCAGCAGTGACACTAGCGGGGTCACAGATACGCAGTATTTT. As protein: CASSDTSGVTDTQYF.

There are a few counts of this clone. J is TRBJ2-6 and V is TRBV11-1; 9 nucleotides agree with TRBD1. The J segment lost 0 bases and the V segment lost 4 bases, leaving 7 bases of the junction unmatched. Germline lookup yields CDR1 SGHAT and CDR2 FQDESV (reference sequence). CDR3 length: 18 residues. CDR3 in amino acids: CASSSPTGGSSGANVLTF. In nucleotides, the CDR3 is TGTGCCAGCAGCTCTCCGACAGGGGGGAGCTCTGGGGCCAACGTCCTGACTTTC.

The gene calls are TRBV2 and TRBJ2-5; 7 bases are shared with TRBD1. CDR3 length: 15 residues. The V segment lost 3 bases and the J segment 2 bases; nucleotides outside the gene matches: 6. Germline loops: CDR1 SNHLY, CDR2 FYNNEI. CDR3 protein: CASSDLGTVQETQYF. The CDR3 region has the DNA TGTGCCAGCAGTGATTTGGGGACAGTACAAGAGACCCAGTACTTC.

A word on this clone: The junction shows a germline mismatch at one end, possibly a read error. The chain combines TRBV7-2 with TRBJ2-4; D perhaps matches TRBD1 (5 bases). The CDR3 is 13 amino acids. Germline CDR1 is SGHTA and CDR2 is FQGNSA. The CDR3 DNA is TGTGCCAGCGAGCAGGGAACCAAAAACAGTCAGTACTTC. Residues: CASEQGTKNSQYF.

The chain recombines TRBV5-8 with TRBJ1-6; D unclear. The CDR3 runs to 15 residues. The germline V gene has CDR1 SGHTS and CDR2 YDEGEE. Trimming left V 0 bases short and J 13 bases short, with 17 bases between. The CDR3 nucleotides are TGTGCCAGCAGCTTGGCCGCTGGGCCCACCTCCCCCCTCCACTTT. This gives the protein CASSLAAGPTSPLHF.

This chain's CDR3 is CASSFNRGGTEAFF. The CDR3 DNA is TGCGCCAGCAGCTTTAACAGGGGGGGCACTGAAGCTTTCTTT. V is TRBV5-1 and J is TRBJ1-1; 8 nucleotides match TRBD1. The CDR3 contains 14 residues. V lost 2 bases to trimming and J lost 4 bases; unmatched junction nucleotides: 4. Germline V gene data show CDR1 as SGHRS and CDR2 as YFSETQ.

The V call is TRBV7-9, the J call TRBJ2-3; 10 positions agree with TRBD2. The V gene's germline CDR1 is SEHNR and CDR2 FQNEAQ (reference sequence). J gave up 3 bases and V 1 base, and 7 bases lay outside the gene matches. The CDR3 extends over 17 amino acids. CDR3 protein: CASSLGASGGFTDTQYF. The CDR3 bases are TGTGCCAGCAGCTTAGGGGCTAGCGGGGGATTTACAGATACGCAGTATTTT.

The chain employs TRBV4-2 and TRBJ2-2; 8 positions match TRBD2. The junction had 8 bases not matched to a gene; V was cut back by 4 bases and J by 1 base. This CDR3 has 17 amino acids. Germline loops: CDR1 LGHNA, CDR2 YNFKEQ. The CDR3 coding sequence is TGTGCCAGCAGCCTACTTTTAGCGGGGCAGAACACCGGGGAGCTGTTTTTT. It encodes CASSLLLAGQNTGELFF.